This TCR beta chain was sequenced during a study of cytomegalovirus exposure and HLA in healthy donors. Study results and limitations: Cytomegalovirus association was listed for 164 TCR beta chains.

Points on this clone: Its antigen is unknown.

The donors were part of the validation cohort of more than 90 subjects. That cohort was separate from the first cohort, which comprised 670 or so subjects. Using immunoSEQ multiplex PCR, the repertoire was profiled, and TCRdb retains in-frame clones only, with some absent. This table holds some 120,000 clones, roughly 90% found once. CDR1 and CDR2 (germline): SGHRS, YFSETQ. The CDR3 length is 16 residues. The trim removed 0 bases at V and 0 bases at J, leaving 4 bases unmatched. Sequencing used PBMCs. This rearrangement joins TRBV5-1 to TRBJ2-7; 9 bases fit TRBD1. The TCR originated in a man aged 25-45 years in good health and CMV-seronegative. The CDR3 loop is CASSLGRTGVSYEQYF. DNA of the CDR3: TGCGCCAGCAGCTTGGGACGGACAGGGGTCTCCTACGAGCAGTACTTC. Based on the CDR3 plus reference TRBV5-1 and TRBJ2-7, the full variable domain is KAGVTQTPRYLIKTRGQQVTLSCSPISGHRSVSWYQQTPGQGLQFLFEYFSETQRNKGNFPGRFSGRQFSNSRSEMNVSTLELGDSALYLCASSLGRTGVSYEQYFGPGTRLTVT.